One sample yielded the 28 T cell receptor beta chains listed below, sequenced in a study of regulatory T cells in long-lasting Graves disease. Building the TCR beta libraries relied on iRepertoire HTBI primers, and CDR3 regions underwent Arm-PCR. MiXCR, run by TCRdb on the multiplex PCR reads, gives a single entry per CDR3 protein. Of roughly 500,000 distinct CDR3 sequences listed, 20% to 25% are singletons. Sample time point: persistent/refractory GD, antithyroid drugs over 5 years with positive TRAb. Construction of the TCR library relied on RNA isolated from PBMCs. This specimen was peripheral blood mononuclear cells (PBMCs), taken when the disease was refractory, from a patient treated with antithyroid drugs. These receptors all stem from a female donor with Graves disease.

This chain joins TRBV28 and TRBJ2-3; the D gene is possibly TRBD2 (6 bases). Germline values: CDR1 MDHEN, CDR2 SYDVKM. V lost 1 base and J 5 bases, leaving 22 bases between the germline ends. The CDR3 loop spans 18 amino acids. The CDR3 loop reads CASSLSGRFGGVVDTQYF. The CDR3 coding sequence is TGTGCCAGCAGTTTATCTGGTCGGTTCGGGGGTGTAGTAGATACGCAGTATTTT. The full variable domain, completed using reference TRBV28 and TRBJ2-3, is DVKVTQSSRYLVKRTGEKVFLECVQDMDHENMFWYRQDPGLGLRLIYFSYDVKMKEKGDIPEGYSVSREKKERFSLILESASTNQTSMYLCASSLSGRFGGVVDTQYFGPGTRLTVL.

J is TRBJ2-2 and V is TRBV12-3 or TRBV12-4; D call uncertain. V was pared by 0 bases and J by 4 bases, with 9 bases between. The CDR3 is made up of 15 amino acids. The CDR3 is CASSLAGFSTGELFF. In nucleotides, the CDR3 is TGTGCCAGCAGTTTAGCGGGATTTAGCACCGGGGAGCTGTTTTTT.

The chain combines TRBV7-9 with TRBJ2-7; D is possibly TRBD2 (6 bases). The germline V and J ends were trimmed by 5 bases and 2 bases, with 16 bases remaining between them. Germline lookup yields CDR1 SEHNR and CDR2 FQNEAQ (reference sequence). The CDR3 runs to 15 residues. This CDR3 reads CASSRSGGGPYEQYF. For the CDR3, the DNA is TGTGCCAGCAGCCGTTCTGGGGGAGGCCCCTACGAGCAGTACTTC.

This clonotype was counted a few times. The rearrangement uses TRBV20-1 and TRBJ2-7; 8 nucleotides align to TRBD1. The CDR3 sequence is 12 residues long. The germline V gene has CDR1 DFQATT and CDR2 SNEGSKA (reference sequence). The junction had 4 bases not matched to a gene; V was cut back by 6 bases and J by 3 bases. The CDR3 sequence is CSARDRGYEQYF. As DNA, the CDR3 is TGCAGTGCCCGAGACAGGGGCTACGAGCAGTACTTC.

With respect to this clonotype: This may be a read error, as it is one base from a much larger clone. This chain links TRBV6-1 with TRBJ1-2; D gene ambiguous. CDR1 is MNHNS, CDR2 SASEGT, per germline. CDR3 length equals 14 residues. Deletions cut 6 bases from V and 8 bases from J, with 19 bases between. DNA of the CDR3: TGTGCCAGCAGGCCTCGCAGCTTGCCTGTAGGCTACACCTTC. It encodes CASRPRSLPVGYTF.

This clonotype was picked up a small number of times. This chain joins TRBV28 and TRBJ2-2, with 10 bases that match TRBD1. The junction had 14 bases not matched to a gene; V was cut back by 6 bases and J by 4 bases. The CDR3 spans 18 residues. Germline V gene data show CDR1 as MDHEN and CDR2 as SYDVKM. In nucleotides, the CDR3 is TGTGCCAGCAGCCCCTCCGAGAGACAGGGGGCGATCACCGGGGAGCTGTTTTTT. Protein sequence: CASSPSERQGAITGELFF. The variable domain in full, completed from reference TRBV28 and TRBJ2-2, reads DVKVTQSSRYLVKRTGEKVFLECVQDMDHENMFWYRQDPGLGLRLIYFSYDVKMKEKGDIPEGYSVSREKKERFSLILESASTNQTSMYLCASSPSERQGAITGELFFGEGSRLTVL.

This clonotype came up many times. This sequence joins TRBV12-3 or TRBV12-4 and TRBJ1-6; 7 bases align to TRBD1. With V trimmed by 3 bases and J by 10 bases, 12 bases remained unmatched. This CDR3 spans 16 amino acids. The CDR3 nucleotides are TGTGCCAGCAGTTTCCTCCGACAGGGTGAACGATCACCCCTCCACTTT. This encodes CASSFLRQGERSPLHF.

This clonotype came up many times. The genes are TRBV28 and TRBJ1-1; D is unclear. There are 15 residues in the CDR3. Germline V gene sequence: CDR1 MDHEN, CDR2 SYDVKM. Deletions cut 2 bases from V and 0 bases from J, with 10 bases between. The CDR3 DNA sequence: TGTGCCAGCAGTTTAGTTGGGATGATGAACACTGAAGCTTTCTTT. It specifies CASSLVGMMNTEAFF.

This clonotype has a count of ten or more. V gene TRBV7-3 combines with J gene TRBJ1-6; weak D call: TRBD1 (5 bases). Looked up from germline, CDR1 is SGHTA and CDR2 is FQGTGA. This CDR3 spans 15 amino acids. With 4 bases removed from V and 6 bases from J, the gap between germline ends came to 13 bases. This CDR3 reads CASSSSGLSNSPLHF. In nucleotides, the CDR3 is TGTGCCAGCAGCTCCTCGGGACTGAGTAATTCACCCCTCCACTTT. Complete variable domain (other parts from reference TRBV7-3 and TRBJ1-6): GAGVSQTPSNKVTEKGKYVELRCDPISGHTALYWYRQSLGQGPEFLIYFQGTGAADDSGLPNDRFFAVRPEGSVSTLKIQRTERGDSAVYLCASSSSGLSNSPLHFGNGTRLTVT.

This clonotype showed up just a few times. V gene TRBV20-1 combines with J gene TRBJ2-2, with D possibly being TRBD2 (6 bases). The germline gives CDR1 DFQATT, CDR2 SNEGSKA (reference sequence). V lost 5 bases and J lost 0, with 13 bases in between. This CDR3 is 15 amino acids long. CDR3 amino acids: CSALSSGPNTGELFF. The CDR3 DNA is TGCAGTGCTTTAAGTAGCGGACCGAACACCGGGGAGCTGTTTTTT.

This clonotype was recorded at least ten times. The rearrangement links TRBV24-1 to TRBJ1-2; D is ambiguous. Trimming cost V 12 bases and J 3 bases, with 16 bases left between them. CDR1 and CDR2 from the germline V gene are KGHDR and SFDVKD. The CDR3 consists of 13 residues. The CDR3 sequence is CAVSPSDDYGYTF. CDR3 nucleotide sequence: TGTGCCGTTTCGCCCTCGGACGACTATGGCTACACCTTC.

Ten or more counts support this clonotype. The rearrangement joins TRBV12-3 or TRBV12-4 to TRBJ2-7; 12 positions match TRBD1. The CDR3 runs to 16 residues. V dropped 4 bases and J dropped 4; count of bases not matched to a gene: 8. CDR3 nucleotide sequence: TGTGCCAGCAGTTCCCCCGGGACAGGGGGCGAGTACGAGCAGTACTTC. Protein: CASSSPGTGGEYEQYF.

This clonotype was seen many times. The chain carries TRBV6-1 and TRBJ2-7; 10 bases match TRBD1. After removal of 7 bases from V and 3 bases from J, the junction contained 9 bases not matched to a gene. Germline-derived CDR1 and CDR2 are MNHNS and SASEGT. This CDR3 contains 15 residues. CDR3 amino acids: CASTPTGTGDYEQYF. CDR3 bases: TGTGCCAGCACCCCCACCGGGACAGGGGACTACGAGCAGTACTTC.

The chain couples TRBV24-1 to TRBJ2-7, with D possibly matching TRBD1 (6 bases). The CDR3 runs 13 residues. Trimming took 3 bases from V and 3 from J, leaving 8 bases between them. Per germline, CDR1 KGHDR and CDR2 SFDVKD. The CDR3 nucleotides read TGTGCCACCAGTGATAAACAGGGCTACGAGCAGTACTTC. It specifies CATSDKQGYEQYF.

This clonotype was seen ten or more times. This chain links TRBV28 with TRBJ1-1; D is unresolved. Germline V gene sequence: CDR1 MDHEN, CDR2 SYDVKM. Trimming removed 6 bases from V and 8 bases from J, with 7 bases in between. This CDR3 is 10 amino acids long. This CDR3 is CASRSLEAFF. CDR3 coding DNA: TGTGCCAGCAGATCTCTGGAAGCTTTCTTT. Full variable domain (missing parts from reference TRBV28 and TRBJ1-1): DVKVTQSSRYLVKRTGEKVFLECVQDMDHENMFWYRQDPGLGLRLIYFSYDVKMKEKGDIPEGYSVSREKKERFSLILESASTNQTSMYLCASRSLEAFFGQGTRLTVV.

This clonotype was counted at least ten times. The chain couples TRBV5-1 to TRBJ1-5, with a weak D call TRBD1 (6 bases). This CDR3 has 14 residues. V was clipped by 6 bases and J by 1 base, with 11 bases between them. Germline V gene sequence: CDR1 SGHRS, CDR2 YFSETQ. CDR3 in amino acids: CASIGQLSNQPQHF. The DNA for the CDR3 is TGCGCCAGCATCGGACAGTTAAGCAATCAGCCCCAGCATTTT.

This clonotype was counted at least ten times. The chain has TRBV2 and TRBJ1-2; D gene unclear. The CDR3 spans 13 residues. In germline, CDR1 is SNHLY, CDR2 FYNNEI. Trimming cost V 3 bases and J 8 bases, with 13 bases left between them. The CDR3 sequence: CASSDLSPNGYTF. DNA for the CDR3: TGTGCCAGCAGTGACCTTTCCCCGAACGGCTACACCTTC. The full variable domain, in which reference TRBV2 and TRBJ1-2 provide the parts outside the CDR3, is EPEVTQTPSHQVTQMGQEVILRCVPISNHLYFYWYRQILGQKVEFLVSFYNNEISEKSEIFDDQFSVERPDGSNFTLKIRSTKLEDSAMYFCASSDLSPNGYTFGSGTRLTVV.

The CDR3 nucleotides read TGTGCCAGTAGACAGGGTTTCACTGAAGCTTTCTTT. Translated, it gives CASRQGFTEAFF. The V call is TRBV19, the J call TRBJ1-1, with D possibly TRBD1 on 6 matching bases. Trimming shortened V by 6 bases and J by 4 bases, and 9 bases separated the two germline ends. This CDR3 has 12 residues. Looked up from germline, CDR1 is LNHDA and CDR2 is SQIVND (reference sequence).

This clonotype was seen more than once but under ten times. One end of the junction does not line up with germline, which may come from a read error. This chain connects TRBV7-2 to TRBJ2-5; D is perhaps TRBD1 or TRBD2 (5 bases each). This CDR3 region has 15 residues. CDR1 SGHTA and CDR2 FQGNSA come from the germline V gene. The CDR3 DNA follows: TGTGCCAGCAGCCCCTGGATGGGGGTAGGGGAGACCCGGTACTTC. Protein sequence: CASSPWMGVGETRYF.

The CDR3 here is CASSYGQPDYEQYF. CDR3 nucleotide sequence: TGTGCCAGCAGTTACGGGCAGCCTGACTACGAGCAGTACTTC. V gene TRBV6-2 or TRBV6-3 combines with J gene TRBJ2-7; D gene uncertain. Germline V gene lookup returns CDR1 MNHEY and CDR2 SVGEGT. Trimming cost V 2 bases and J 3 bases, with 11 bases left between them. This CDR3 is 14 amino acids long.

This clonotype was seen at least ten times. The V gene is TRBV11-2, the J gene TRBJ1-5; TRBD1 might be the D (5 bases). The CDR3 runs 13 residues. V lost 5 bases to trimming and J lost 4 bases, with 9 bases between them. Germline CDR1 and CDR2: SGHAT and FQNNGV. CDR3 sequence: CASSPWGNQPQHF. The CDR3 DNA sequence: TGTGCCAGCAGCCCCTGGGGGAATCAGCCCCAGCATTTT. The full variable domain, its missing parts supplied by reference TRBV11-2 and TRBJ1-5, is EAGVAQSPRYKIIEKRQSVAFWCNPISGHATLYWYQQILGQGPKLLIQFQNNGVVDDSQLPKDRFSAERLKGVDSTLKIQPAKLEDSAVYLCASSPWGNQPQHFGDGTRLSIL.

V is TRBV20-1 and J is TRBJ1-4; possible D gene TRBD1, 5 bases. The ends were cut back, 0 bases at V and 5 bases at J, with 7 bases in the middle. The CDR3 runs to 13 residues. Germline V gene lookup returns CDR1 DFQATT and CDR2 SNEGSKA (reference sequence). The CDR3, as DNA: TGCAGTGCTAGAGAGGGGGAAAATGAAAAACTGTTTTTT. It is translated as CSAREGENEKLFF.

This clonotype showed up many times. Here the CDR3 reads CASSVYSDQPQHF. For the CDR3, the DNA is TGCGCCAGCAGTGTTTATTCGGATCAGCCCCAGCATTTT. This chain links TRBV5-1 with TRBJ1-5; unclear D gene. The germline V gene has CDR1 SGHRS and CDR2 YFSETQ. The CDR3 contains 13 residues. The V end lost 5 bases, the J end lost 5 bases, and 11 bases lay between the germline ends.

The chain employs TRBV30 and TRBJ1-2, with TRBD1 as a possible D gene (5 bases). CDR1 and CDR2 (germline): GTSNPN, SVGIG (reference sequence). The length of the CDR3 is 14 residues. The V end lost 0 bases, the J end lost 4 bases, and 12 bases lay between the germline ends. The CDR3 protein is CAWSVGGGGYGYTF. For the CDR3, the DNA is TGTGCCTGGAGTGTGGGAGGTGGGGGCTATGGCTACACCTTC.

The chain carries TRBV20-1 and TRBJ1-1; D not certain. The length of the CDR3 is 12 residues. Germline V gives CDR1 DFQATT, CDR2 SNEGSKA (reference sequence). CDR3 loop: CREFGENTEAFF. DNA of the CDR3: TGCAGGGAATTTGGGGAGAACACTGAAGCTTTCTTT.

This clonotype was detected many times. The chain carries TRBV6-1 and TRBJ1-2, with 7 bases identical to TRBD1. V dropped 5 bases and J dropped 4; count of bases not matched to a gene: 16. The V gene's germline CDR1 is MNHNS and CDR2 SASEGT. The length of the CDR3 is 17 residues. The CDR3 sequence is CASSTSYQGGFAYGYTF. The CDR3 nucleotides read TGTGCCAGCAGTACCAGCTATCAGGGGGGGTTTGCCTATGGCTACACCTTC.

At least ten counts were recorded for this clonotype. Here the CDR3 reads CASSLRWGSNEKLFF. Written as DNA, the CDR3 is TGTGCCAGCAGCTTACGCTGGGGGAGTAATGAAAAACTGTTTTTT. This chain uses TRBV13 with TRBJ1-4, with D perhaps TRBD1 (5 bases). Germline CDR1 reads PRHDT; CDR2 reads FYEKMQ (reference sequence). Trimming took off 2 bases at V and 4 bases at J, with 11 bases between the two ends. The length of the CDR3 is 15 residues.

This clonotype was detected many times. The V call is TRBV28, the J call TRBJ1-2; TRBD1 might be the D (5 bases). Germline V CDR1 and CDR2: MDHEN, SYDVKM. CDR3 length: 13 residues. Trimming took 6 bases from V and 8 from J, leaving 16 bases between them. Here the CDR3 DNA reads TGTGCCAGCAGCTTACGGGGGAGGGACGGCTACACCTTC. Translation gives CASSLRGRDGYTF.